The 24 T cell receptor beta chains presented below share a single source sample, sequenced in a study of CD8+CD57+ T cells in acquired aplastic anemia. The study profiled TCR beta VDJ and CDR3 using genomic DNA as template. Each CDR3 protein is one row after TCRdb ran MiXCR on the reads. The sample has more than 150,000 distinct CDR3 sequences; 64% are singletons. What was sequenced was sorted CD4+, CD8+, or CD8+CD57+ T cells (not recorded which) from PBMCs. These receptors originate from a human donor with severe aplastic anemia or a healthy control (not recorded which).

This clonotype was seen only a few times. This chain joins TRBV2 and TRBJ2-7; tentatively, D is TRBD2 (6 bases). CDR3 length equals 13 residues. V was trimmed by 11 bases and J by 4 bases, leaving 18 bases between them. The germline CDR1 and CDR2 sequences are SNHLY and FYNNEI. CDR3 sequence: CASGLNGLYEQYF. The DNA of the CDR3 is TGTGCCTCGGGACTGAATGGACTATACGAGCAGTACTTC. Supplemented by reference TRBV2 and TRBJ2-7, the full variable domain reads EPEVTQTPSHQVTQMGQEVILRCVPISNHLYFYWYRQILGQKVEFLVSFYNNEISEKSEIFDDQFSVERPDGSNFTLKIRSTKLEDSAMYFCASGLNGLYEQYFGPGTRLTVT.

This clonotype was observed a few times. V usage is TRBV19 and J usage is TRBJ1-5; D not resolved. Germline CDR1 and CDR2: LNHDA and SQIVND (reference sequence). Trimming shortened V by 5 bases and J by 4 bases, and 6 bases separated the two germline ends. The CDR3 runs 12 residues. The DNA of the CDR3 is TGTGCCAGTAGTGCACTAAATCAGCCCCAGCATTTT. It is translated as CASSALNQPQHF.

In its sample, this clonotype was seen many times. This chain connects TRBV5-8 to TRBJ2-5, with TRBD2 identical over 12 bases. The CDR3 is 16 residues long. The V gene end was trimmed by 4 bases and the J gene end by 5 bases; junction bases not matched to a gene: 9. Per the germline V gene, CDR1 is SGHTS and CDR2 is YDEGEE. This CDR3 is CASSGASGGAMETQYF. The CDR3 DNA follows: TGTGCCAGCAGCGGGGCTAGCGGGGGGGCCATGGAGACCCAGTACTTC.

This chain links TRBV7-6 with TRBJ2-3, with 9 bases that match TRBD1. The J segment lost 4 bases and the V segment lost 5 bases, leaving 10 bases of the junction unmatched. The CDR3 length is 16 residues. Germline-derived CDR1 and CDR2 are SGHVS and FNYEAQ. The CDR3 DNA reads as TGTGCCAGCAGCGTCACAGGGGGCTCGGGCGCAGATACGCAGTATTTT. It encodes CASSVTGGSGADTQYF.

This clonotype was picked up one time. The CDR3 loop reads CSAGQETDTQYF. The CDR3 nucleotides read TGCAGCGCGGGACAGGAGACAGATACGCAGTATTTT. V usage is TRBV20-1 and J usage is TRBJ2-3; 8 nucleotides align to TRBD1. The germline gives CDR1 DFQATT, CDR2 SNEGSKA (reference sequence). The CDR3 contains 12 residues.

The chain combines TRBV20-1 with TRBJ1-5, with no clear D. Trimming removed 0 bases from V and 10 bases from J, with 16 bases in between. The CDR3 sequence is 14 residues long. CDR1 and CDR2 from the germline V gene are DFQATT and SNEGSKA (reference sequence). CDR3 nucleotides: TGCAGTGCTAGAGATTATACCACCAACCATCCCCAGCATTTT. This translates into CSARDYTTNHPQHF.

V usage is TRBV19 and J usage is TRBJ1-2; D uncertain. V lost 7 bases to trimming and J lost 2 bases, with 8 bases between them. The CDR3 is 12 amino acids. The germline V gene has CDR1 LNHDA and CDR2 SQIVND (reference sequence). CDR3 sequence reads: CASKNLNYGYTF. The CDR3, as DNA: TGTGCCAGTAAGAACTTAAACTATGGCTACACCTTC. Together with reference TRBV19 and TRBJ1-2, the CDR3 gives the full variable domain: DGGITQSPKYLFRKEGQNVTLSCEQNLNHDAMYWYRQDPGQGLRLIYYSQIVNDFQKGDIAEGYSVSREKKESFPLTVTSAQKNPTAFYLCASKNLNYGYTFGSGTRLTVV.

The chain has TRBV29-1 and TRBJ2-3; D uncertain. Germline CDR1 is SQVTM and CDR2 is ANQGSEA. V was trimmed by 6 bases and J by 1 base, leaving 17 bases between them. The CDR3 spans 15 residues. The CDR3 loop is CSVGIELLGTDTQYF. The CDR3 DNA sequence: TGCAGCGTGGGAATCGAATTACTCGGCACAGATACGCAGTATTTT.

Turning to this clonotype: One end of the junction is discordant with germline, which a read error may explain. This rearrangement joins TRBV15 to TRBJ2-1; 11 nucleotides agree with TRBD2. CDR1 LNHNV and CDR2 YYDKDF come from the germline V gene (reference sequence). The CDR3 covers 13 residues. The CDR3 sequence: CATRTSGSSEQSF. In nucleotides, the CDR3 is TGTGCCACCAGAACTAGCGGGAGCAGTGAGCAGTCCTTC.

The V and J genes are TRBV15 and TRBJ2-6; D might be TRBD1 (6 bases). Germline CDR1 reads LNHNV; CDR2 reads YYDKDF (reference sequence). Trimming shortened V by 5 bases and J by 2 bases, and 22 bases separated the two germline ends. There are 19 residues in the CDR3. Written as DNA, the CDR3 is TGTGCCACCAGCTTGAAAGCGAGGGGGTATCAACCTGGGGCCAACGTCCTGACTTTC. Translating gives CATSLKARGYQPGANVLTF.

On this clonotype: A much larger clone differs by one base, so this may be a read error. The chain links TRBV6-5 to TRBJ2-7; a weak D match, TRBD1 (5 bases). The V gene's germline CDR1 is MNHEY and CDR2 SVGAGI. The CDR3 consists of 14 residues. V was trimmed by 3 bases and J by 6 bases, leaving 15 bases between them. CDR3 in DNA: TGTGCCAGCAGTTATGGAGACAGAGCTTGCGAGCAGTACTTC. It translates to CASSYGDRACEQYF.

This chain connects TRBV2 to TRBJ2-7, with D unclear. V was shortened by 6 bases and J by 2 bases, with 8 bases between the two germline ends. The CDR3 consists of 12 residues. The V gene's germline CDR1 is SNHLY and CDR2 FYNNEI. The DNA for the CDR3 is TGTGCCAGCAGCGCAACTGCCTACGAGCAGTACTTC. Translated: CASSATAYEQYF.

Written as DNA, the CDR3 is TGTGCCAGCAGTAGCGGGGAGCTACGGAATTCACCCCTCCACTTT. Its protein is CASSSGELRNSPLHF. The chain uses TRBV6-5 and TRBJ1-6; D call uncertain. The germline CDR1 and CDR2 sequences are MNHEY and SVGAGI. This CDR3 is 15 amino acids long. V was shortened by 5 bases and J by 7 bases, with 15 bases between the two germline ends.

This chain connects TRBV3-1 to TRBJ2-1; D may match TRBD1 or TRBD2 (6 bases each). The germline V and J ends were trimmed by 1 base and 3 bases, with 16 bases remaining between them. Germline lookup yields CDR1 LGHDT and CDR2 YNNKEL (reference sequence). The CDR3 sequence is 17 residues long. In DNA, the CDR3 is TGTGCCAGCAGCCAAGTAGGAGGGGGGCCAGGCTACAATGAGCAGTTCTTC. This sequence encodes CASSQVGGGPGYNEQFF.

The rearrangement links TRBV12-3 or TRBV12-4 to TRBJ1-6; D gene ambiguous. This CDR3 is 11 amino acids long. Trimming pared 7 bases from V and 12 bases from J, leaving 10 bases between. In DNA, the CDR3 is TGTGCCAGCACTGCTCTTGGACCCCTCCACTTT. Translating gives CASTALGPLHF.

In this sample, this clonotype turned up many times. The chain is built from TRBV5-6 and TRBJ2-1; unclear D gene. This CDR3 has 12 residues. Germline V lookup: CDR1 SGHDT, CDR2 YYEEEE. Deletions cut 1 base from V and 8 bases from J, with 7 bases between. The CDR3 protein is CASSLLWDEQFF. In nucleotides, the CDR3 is TGTGCCAGCAGCTTGCTATGGGATGAGCAGTTCTTC. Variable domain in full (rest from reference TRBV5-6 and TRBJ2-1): DAGVTQSPTHLIKTRGQQVTLRCSPKSGHDTVSWYQQALGQGPQFIFQYYEEEERQRGNFPDRFSGHQFPNYSSELNVNALLLGDSALYLCASSLLWDEQFFGPGTRLTVL.

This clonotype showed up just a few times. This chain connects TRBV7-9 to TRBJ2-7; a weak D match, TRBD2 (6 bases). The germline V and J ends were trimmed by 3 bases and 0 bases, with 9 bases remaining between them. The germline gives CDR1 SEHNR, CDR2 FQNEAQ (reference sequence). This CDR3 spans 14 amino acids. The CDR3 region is CASSLDGSSYEQYF. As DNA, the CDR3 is TGTGCCAGCAGCTTGGACGGGAGCTCCTACGAGCAGTACTTC.

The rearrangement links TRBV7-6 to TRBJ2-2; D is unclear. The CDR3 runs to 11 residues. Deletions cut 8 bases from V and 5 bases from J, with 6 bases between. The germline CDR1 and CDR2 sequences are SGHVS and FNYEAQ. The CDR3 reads CASRGTGELFF. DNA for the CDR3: TGTGCCAGCCGAGGTACCGGGGAGCTGTTTTTT.

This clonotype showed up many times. The CDR3 spells CASSIALGSEQFF. The CDR3 bases are TGTGCCAGTAGTATAGCTCTGGGGTCTGAGCAGTTCTTC. The chain recombines TRBV19 with TRBJ2-1; D is unclear. CDR1 is LNHDA, CDR2 SQIVND, per germline (reference sequence). The CDR3 has 13 residues. Trimming stripped 1 base from V and 9 bases from J, with 10 bases between.

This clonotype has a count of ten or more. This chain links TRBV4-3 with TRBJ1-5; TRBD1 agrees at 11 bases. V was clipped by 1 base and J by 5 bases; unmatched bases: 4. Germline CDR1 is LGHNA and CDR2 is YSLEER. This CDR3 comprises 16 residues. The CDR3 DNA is TGCGCCAGCAGCCAAGTCGGGACAGGGGGACATCAGCCCCAGCATTTT. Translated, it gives CASSQVGTGGHQPQHF.

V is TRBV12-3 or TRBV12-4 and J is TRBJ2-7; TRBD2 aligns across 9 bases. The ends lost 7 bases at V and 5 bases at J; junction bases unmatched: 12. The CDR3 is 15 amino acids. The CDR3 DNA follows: TGTGCCAGCAACACGTTAGCGGGAGTCGGCCACGAGCAGTACTTC. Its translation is CASNTLAGVGHEQYF.

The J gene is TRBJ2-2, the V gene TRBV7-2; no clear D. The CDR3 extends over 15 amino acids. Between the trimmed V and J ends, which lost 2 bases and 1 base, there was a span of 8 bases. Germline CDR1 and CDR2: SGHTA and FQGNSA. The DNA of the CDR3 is TGTGCCAGCAGCTTACAGCGCTTGAACACCGGGGAGCTGTTTTTT. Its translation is CASSLQRLNTGELFF.

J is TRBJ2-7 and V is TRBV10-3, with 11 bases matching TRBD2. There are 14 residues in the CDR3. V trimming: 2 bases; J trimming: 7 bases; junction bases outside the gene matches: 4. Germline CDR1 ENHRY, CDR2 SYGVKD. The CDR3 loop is CAISETSGRGEQYF. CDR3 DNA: TGTGCCATCAGTGAGACTAGCGGGAGAGGAGAGCAGTACTTC.

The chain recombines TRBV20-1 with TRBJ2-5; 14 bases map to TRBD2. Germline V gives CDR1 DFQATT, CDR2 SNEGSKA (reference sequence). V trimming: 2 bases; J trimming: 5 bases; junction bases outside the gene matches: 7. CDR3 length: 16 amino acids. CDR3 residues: CSARSTSGRVVETQYF. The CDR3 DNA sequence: TGCAGTGCTAGATCGACTAGCGGGAGGGTTGTGGAGACCCAGTACTTC.